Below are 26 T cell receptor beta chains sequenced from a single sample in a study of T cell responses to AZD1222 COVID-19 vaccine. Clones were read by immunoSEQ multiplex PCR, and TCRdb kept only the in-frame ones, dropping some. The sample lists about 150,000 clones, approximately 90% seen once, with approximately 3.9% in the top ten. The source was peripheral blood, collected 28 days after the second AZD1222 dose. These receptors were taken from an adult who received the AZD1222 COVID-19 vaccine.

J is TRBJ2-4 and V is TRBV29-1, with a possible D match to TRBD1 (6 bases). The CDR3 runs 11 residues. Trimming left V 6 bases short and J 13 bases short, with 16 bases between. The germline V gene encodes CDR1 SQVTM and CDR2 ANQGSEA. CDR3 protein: CSVVRDRIQYF. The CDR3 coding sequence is TGCAGCGTGGTGCGAGACAGGATCCAGTACTTC.

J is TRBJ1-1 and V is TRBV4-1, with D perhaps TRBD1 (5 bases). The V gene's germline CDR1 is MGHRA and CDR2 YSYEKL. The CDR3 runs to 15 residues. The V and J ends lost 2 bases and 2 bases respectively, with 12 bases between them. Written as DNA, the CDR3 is TGCGCCAGCAGCCAAACCTTCAGGGAAAACACTGAAGCTTTCTTT. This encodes CASSQTFRENTEAFF.

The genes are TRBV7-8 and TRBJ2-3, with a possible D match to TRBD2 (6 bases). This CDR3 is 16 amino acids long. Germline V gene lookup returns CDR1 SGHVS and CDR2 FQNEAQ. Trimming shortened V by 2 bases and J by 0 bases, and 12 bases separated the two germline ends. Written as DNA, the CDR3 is TGTGCCAGCAGCTTATGGAGGGGCACTAGCACAGATACGCAGTATTTT. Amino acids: CASSLWRGTSTDTQYF.

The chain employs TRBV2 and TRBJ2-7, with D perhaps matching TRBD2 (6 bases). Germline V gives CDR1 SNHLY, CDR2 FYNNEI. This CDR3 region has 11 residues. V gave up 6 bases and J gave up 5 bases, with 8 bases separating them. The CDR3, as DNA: TGTGCCAGCAGACTAGCCGACGAGCAGTACTTC. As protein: CASRLADEQYF.

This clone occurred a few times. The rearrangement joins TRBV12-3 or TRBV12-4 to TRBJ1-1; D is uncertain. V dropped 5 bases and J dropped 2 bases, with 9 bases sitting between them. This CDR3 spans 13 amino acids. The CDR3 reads CASSPPANTEAFF. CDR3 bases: TGTGCCAGCAGTCCCCCGGCAAACACTGAAGCTTTCTTT.

The CDR3 region has the DNA TGCGCCAGCAGCCAAGAGGGGTGGCGGGGGAACACAGATACGCAGTATTTT. As protein: CASSQEGWRGNTDTQYF. V and J are TRBV4-1 and TRBJ2-3, with TRBD2 matching 7 bases. CDR3 length: 17 residues. Germline values: CDR1 MGHRA, CDR2 YSYEKL. V dropped 0 bases and J dropped 2; count of bases not matched to a gene: 8.

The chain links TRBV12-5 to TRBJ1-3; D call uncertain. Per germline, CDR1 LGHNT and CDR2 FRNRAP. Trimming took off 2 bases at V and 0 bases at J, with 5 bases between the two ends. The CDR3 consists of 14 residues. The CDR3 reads CASGLSSSGNTIYF. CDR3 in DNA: TGTGCTAGTGGTTTGTCGAGCTCTGGAAACACCATATATTTT.

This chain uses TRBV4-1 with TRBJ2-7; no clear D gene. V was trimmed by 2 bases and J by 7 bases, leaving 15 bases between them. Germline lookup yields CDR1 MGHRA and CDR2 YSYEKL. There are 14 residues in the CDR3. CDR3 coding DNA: TGCGCCAGCAGCCAATTCAGTGACCTGCAGGAGCAGTACTTC. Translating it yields CASSQFSDLQEQYF.

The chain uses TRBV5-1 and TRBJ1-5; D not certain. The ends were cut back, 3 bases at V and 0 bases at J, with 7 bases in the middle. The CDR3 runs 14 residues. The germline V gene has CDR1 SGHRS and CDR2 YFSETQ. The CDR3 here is CASSSNDSNQPQHF. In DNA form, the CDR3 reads TGCGCCAGCAGCTCAAATGATAGCAATCAGCCCCAGCATTTT. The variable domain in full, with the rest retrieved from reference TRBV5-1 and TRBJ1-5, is KAGVTQTPRYLIKTRGQQVTLSCSPISGHRSVSWYQQTPGQGLQFLFEYFSETQRNKGNFPGRFSGRQFSNSRSEMNVSTLELGDSALYLCASSSNDSNQPQHFGDGTRLSIL.

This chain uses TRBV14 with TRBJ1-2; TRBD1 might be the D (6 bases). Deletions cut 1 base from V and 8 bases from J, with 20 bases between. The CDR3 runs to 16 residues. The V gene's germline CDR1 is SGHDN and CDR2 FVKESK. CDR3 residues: CASSQVSGARQKGYTF. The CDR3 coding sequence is TGTGCCAGCAGCCAAGTATCGGGGGCGCGCCAAAAGGGCTACACCTTC. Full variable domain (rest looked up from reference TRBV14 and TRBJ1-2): EAGVTQFPSHSVIEKGQTVTLRCDPISGHDNLYWYRRVMGKEIKFLLHFVKESKQDESGMPNNRFLAERTGGTYSTLKVQPAELEDSGVYFCASSQVSGARQKGYTFGSGTRLTVV.

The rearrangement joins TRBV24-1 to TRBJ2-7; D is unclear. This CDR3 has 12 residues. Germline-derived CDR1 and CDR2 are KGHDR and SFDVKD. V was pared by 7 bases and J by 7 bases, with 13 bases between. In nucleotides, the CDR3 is TGTGCCACCAGCGATGGCTTAGGGGAGCAGTACTTC. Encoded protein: CATSDGLGEQYF.

CDR3 region: CASSTHPQANYGYTF. The CDR3 nucleotides read TGTGCCAGCAGCACCCACCCACAGGCTAACTATGGCTACACCTTC. The J gene is TRBJ1-2, the V gene TRBV9, with D possibly TRBD1 on 5 matching bases. The CDR3 spans 15 residues. Germline V gives CDR1 SGDLS, CDR2 YYNGEE. Deletions cut 4 bases from V and 0 bases from J, with 13 bases between.

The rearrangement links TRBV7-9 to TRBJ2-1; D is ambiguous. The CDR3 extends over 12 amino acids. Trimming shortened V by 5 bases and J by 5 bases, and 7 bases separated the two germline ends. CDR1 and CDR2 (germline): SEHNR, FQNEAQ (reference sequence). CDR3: CASSDEDNEQFF. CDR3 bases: TGTGCCAGCAGCGACGAGGACAATGAGCAGTTCTTC.

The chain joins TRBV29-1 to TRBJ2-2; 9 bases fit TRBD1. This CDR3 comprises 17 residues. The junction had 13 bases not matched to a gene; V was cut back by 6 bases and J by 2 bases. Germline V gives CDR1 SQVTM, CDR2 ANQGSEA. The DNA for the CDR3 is TGCAGCGTGCCCAGGGACAGGGTCCTCACCAACACCGGGGAGCTGTTTTTT. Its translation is CSVPRDRVLTNTGELFF.

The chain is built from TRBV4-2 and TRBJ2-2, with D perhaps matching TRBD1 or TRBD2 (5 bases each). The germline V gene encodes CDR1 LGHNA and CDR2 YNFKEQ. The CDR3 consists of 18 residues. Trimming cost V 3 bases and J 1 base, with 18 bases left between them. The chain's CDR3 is CASSQATWDVLNTGELFF. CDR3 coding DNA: TGTGCCAGCAGCCAGGCTACTTGGGACGTATTGAACACCGGGGAGCTGTTTTTT.

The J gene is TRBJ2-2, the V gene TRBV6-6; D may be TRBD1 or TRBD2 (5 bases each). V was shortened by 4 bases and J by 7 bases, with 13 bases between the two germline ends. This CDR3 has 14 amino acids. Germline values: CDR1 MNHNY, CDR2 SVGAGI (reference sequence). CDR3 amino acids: CASSLGEGIGELFF. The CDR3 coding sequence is TGTGCCAGCAGTTTGGGAGAGGGGATCGGGGAGCTGTTTTTT.

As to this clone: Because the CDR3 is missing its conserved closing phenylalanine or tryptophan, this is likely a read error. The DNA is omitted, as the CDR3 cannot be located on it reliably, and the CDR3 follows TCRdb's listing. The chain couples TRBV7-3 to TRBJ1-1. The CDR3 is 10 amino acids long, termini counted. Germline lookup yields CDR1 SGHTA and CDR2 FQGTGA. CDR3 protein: CASSLMAGGV.

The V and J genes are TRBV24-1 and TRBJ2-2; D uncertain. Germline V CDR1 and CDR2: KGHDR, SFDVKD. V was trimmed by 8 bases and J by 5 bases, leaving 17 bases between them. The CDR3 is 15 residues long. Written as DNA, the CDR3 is TGTGCCACCACCGAAACTAAAGAAAGGACCGGGGAGCTGTTTTTT. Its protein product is CATTETKERTGELFF.

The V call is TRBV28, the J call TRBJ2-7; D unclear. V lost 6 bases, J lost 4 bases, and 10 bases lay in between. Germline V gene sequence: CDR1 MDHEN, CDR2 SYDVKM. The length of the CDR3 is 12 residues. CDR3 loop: CASRGQVYEQYF. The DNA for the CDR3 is TGTGCCAGCAGGGGCCAGGTTTACGAGCAGTACTTC.

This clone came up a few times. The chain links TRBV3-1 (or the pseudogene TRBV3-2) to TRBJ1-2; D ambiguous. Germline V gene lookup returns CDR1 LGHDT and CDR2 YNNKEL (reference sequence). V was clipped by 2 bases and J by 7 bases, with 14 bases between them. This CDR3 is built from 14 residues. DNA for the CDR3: TGTGCCAGCAGCCAAATGCGGCAGACGAGTGGCTACACCTTC. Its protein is CASSQMRQTSGYTF.

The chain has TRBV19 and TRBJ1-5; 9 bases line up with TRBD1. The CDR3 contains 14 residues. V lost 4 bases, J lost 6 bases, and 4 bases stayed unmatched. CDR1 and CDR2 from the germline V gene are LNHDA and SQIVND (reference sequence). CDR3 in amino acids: CASSTTGGVQPQHF. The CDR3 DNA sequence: TGTGCCAGTAGTACTACAGGGGGCGTTCAGCCCCAGCATTTT.

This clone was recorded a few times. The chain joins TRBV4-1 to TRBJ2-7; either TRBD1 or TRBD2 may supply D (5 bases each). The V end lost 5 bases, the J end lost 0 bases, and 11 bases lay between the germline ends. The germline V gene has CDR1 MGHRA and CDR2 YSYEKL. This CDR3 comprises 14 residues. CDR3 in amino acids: CASSGGPSSYEQYF. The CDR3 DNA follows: TGCGCCAGCAGCGGGGGACCAAGCTCCTACGAGCAGTACTTC.

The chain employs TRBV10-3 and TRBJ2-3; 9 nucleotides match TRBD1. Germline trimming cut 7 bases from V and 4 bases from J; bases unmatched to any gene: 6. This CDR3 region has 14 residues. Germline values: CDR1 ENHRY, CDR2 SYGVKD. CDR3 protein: CAIKGTGNADTQYF. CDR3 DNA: TGTGCCATCAAGGGGACAGGGAATGCAGATACGCAGTATTTT.

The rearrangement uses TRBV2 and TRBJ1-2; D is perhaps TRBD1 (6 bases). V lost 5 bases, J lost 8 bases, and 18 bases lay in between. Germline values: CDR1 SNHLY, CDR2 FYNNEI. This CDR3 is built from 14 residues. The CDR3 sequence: CASSQPGGARGYTF. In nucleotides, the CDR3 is TGTGCCAGCAGTCAGCCGGGGGGCGCGAGGGGCTACACCTTC.

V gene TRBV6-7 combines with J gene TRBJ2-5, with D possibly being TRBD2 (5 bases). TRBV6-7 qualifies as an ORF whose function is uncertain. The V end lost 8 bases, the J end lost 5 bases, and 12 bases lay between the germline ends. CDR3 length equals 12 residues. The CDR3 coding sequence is TGTGCCAGCGAGGGTTTGTCGGAGACCCAGTACTTC. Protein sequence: CASEGLSETQYF.

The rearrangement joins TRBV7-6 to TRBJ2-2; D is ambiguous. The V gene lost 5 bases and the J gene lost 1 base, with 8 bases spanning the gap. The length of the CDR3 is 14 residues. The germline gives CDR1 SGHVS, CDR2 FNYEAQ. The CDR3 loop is CASSPDGNTGELFF. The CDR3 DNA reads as TGTGCCAGCAGCCCCGACGGGAACACCGGGGAGCTGTTTTTT.